Listed below are T cell receptor beta chains from one sample, sequenced in a study of T cell repertoires in cytomegalovirus infection. TCRdb reanalysed the reads using MiXCR and keeps one entry per CDR3 protein. The data hold hundreds of thousands of distinct CDR3 sequences, with roughly 15% observed a single time. The specimen sequenced was PBMCs. These receptor sequences come from a human donor in good health (CMV status not recorded). Some clones in this sample may be carry-over from other donors' samples. Both conserved end residues are part of each CDR3. D genes are given only for firm matches. For some rows the clone size is stated as once, few or many, or as a class when expanded; others skip it.

len	v_gene	d_gene	abundance	j_gene	CDR3nt	CDR3aa
17	TRBV6-2/TRBV6-3	NA	NA	TRBJ1-5	TGTGCCAGCAGTTACTCGAAACTTGGAGGGATCAATCAGCCCCAGCATTTT	CASSYSKLGGINQPQHF
18	TRBV19	NA	few	TRBJ2-6	TGTGCCAGTAGCTCCTTGGAATGGGCCGACTCTGGGGCCAACGTCCTGACTTTC	CASSSLEWADSGANVLTF
15	TRBV12-3/TRBV12-4	NA	many	TRBJ1-3	TGTGCCAGCACCAAGGAGGGCTACTCTGGAAACACCATATATTTT	CASTKEGYSGNTIYF
13	TRBV6-1	NA	NA	TRBJ1-1	TGTGCCAGCAGTCCCGGATATTTGTCTGAAGCTTTCTTT	CASSPGYLSEAFF
15	TRBV2	TRBD2	NA	TRBJ2-7	TGTACCAGCAGTGAAGGCCTAGCGGGCTCCTACGAGCAGTACTTC	CTSSEGLAGSYEQYF
17	TRBV5-4	NA	many	TRBJ2-4	TGTGCCAGCAGCTCCCTATTGCAGGGACGGGCCAAAAACATTCAGTACTTC	CASSSLLQGRAKNIQYF
16	TRBV27	NA	many	TRBJ2-2	TGTGCCAGCAGTGGGACCGGGACAAGGAACACCGGGGAGCTGTTTTTT	CASSGTGTRNTGELFF
13	TRBV7-2	NA	many	TRBJ1-1	TGTGCCAGCAGCGTTGACAAGAACACTGAAGCTTTCTTT	CASSVDKNTEAFF
14	TRBV27	NA	few	TRBJ2-6	TGTGCCAGCAGGCCGAACTCTGGGGCCAACGTCCTGACTTTC	CASRPNSGANVLTF
14	TRBV28	NA	few	TRBJ1-5	TGTGCCAGCAGTTTGATTGGGGGGGATCAGCCCCAGCATTTT	CASSLIGGDQPQHF
16	TRBV12-3/TRBV12-4	TRBD1	NA	TRBJ2-2	TGTGCCAGCCAGGCTTTAAGACAGGGGAACACCGGGGAGCTGTTTTTT	CASQALRQGNTGELFF
14	TRBV5-4	NA	NA	TRBJ2-3	TGTGCCAGCAGCGAAGATTTTCGCACAGATACGCAGTATTTT	CASSEDFRTDTQYF
15	TRBV4-3	TRBD1	few	TRBJ2-7	TGCGCCAGCAGCCAGGGGAGACAGGGATTCTACGAGCAGTACTTC	CASSQGRQGFYEQYF
17	TRBV5-4	NA	few	TRBJ2-3	TGTGCCAGCAGCTTGGGAGTGGGCAGTATAGACACAGATACGCAGTATTTT	CASSLGVGSIDTDTQYF
13	TRBV4-1	NA	NA	TRBJ2-3	TGCGCCAGCAGCCCTCAGGGGTCAGATACGCAGTATTTT	CASSPQGSDTQYF